One and the same sample provided the 21 T cell receptor beta chains below, sequenced in a study of cytomegalovirus exposure and HLA in healthy donors (dated by TCRdb to 2016 to 2017). Libraries were prepared through the immunoSEQ multiplex PCR assay. Held by TCRdb, this immuneACCESS table contains in-frame sequences only and omits some clones. Under half of the omission traces to an unresolved V gene where checked; the cause of the rest is unknown. Present in this sample are 90,000 or so clones, approximately 96% of which were seen just once. The ten largest clones represent around 0.78% of the sample. Sequencing was performed on PBMCs. Receptors were obtained from a man between 18 and 29 years old in good health and CMV-seronegative.

The chain is built from TRBV11-3 and TRBJ2-3; 7 bases match TRBD1. V was pared by 0 bases and J by 5 bases, with 5 bases of the junction left unmatched. The CDR3 is 15 amino acids. Germline assignment: CDR1 SGHNT and CDR2 YENEEA. CDR3 bases: TGTGCCAGCAGCTTAGATCGAAGGGACAGAGATACGCAGTATTTT. Its translation is CASSLDRRDRDTQYF.

In regard to this clone: At the DNA level, this CDR3 is encoded by other sequences in the same sample as well. The chain is built from TRBV11-3 and TRBJ2-1; 10 bases are shared with TRBD2. The CDR3 is 15 amino acids. Germline values: CDR1 SGHNT, CDR2 YENEEA. J was trimmed by 4 bases and V by 0 bases; bases with no gene match: 0. CDR3 region: CASSLELAGYNEQFF. In DNA form, the CDR3 reads TGTGCCAGCAGCTTAGAACTAGCGGGGTACAATGAGCAGTTCTTC.

The V and J genes are TRBV4-1 and TRBJ2-2; TRBD2 matches at 14 bases. Germline V gene sequence: CDR1 MGHRA, CDR2 YSYEKL. V shed 4 bases and J 6 bases; nucleotides not matched to a gene: 1. The CDR3 loop spans 15 amino acids. The CDR3 region is CASSLGLAGAGELFF. As DNA, the CDR3 is TGCGCCAGCAGCCTGGGACTAGCGGGAGCCGGGGAGCTGTTTTTT.

The chain recombines TRBV27 with TRBJ1-1; TRBD1 aligns across 8 bases. Germline V gives CDR1 MNHEY, CDR2 SMNVEV (reference sequence). After removal of 6 bases from V and 10 bases from J, the junction contained 13 bases not matched to a gene. This CDR3 has 14 amino acids. Here the CDR3 reads CASSRGQGRIGAFF. The CDR3 DNA sequence: TGTGCCAGCAGCCGAGGACAGGGCCGTATCGGAGCTTTCTTT.

The V gene is TRBV5-8, the J gene TRBJ2-7; no firm D call. CDR1 and CDR2 (germline): SGHTS, YDEGEE. With 4 bases removed from V and 7 bases from J, the gap between germline ends came to 12 bases. There are 12 residues in the CDR3. Here the CDR3 reads CASSVGFGEQYV. The CDR3 coding sequence is TGTGCCAGCAGCGTTGGTTTCGGGGAGCAGTACGTC.

The genes are TRBV19 and TRBJ2-3; maybe TRBD2 (7 bases). V lost 8 bases and J 2 bases, leaving 11 bases between the germline ends. CDR1 is LNHDA and CDR2 is SQIVND in the germline V gene (reference sequence). The CDR3 sequence is 13 residues long. CDR3 sequence reads: CASGGGYTDTQYF. As DNA, the CDR3 is TGTGCCAGTGGGGGGGGCTACACAGATACGCAGTATTTT.

This chain links TRBV5-4 with TRBJ2-1; TRBD2 matches 8 bases. CDR3 length equals 16 residues. Germline V lookup: CDR1 SGHNT, CDR2 YYREEE (reference sequence). V lost 4 bases to trimming and J lost 5 bases; unmatched junction nucleotides: 11. This CDR3 reads CASSASGTRAHNEQFF. CDR3 bases: TGTGCCAGCAGCGCGTCCGGGACTAGGGCCCACAATGAGCAGTTCTTC.

The rearrangement uses TRBV9 and TRBJ2-3; D remains ambiguous. Trimming took off 4 bases at V and 4 bases at J, with 7 bases between the two ends. The CDR3 loop spans 12 amino acids. Per germline, CDR1 SGDLS and CDR2 YYNGEE. DNA for the CDR3: TGTGCCAGCAGCCCATACTCAGATACGCAGTATTTT. Its translation is CASSPYSDTQYF.

The gene calls are TRBV4-3 and TRBJ1-2; 7 bases fit TRBD1. Germline V gene sequence: CDR1 LGHNA, CDR2 YSLEER. Trimming cost V 1 base and J 3 bases; bases outside gene matches: 8. CDR3 size: 16 residues. CDR3 protein: CASSQAPGQSYYGYTF. DNA for the CDR3: TGCGCCAGCAGCCAAGCCCCGGGACAGTCGTACTATGGCTACACCTTC.

The gene calls are TRBV7-2 and TRBJ1-5; D unclear. CDR1 is SGHTA and CDR2 is FQGNSA in the germline V gene. Deletions cut 3 bases from V and 3 bases from J, with 9 bases between. The CDR3 runs to 14 residues. CDR3 in DNA: TGTGCCAGCAGCTTGAGGGCAGCCAATCAGCCCCAGCATTTT. Its protein product is CASSLRAANQPQHF.

The rearrangement links TRBV30 to TRBJ1-1; TRBD1 might be the D (5 bases). The CDR3 is made up of 13 amino acids. Trimming stripped 0 bases from V and 3 bases from J, with 8 bases between. Germline V gives CDR1 GTSNPN, CDR2 SVGIG (reference sequence). CDR3: CAWSVRGDTEAFF. Written as DNA, the CDR3 is TGTGCCTGGAGTGTACGGGGGGACACTGAAGCTTTCTTT. Full variable domain (rest looked up from reference TRBV30 and TRBJ1-1): SQTIHQWPATLVQPVGSPLSLECTVEGTSNPNLYWYRQAAGRGLQLLFYSVGIGQISSEVPQNLSASRPQDRQFILSSKKLLLSDSGFYLCAWSVRGDTEAFFGQGTRLTVV.

The genes are TRBV11-2 and TRBJ2-1; a weak D match, TRBD1 (6 bases). The CDR3 sequence is 15 residues long. Between the trimmed V and J ends, which lost 5 bases and 4 bases, there was a span of 15 bases. Germline CDR1 and CDR2: SGHAT and FQNNGV. CDR3 sequence (DNA): TGTGCCAGCAGCATACGACAGGCCATGTACAATGAGCAGTTCTTC. Its translation is CASSIRQAMYNEQFF.

This chain links TRBV28 with TRBJ2-5, with D perhaps TRBD1 (6 bases). The length of the CDR3 is 14 residues. Looked up from germline, CDR1 is MDHEN and CDR2 is SYDVKM. V lost 3 bases and J lost 2, with 10 bases in between. The CDR3 nucleotides are TGTGCCAGCAGTTTGGGACACAGGCAAGAGACCCAGTACTTC. Protein product: CASSLGHRQETQYF.

J is TRBJ2-5 and V is TRBV9; perhaps TRBD2 as D (6 bases). The germline V and J ends were trimmed by 4 bases and 7 bases, with 14 bases remaining between them. CDR3 length equals 13 residues. The germline V gene encodes CDR1 SGDLS and CDR2 YYNGEE. In DNA form, the CDR3 reads TGTGCCAGCAGCACGGAGGGCGGCCGGACCCAGTACTTC. Residues: CASSTEGGRTQYF. Combining the CDR3 with reference TRBV9 and TRBJ2-5 gives the whole variable domain DSGVTQTPKHLITATGQRVTLRCSPRSGDLSVYWYQQSLDQGLQFLIQYYNGEERAKGNILERFSAQQFPDLHSELNLSSLELGDSALYFCASSTEGGRTQYFGPGTRLLVL.

The V and J genes are TRBV6-5 and TRBJ1-1, with unresolved D. Germline CDR1 MNHEY, CDR2 SVGAGI. The CDR3 is 13 residues long. Trimming cost V 0 bases and J 5 bases, with 7 bases left between them. CDR3 nucleotides: TGTGCCAGCAGTTACTCGAGCAGGACTGAAGCTTTCTTT. Its protein is CASSYSSRTEAFF.

The gene calls are TRBV2 and TRBJ1-2; D is uncertain. Germline V gene sequence: CDR1 SNHLY, CDR2 FYNNEI. Trimming cost V 4 bases and J 11 bases, with 23 bases left between them. The CDR3 is 15 residues long. The DNA for the CDR3 is TGTGCCAGCAGTGTTGCTTTCGGGTCAGCGATGAATTACACCTTC. Protein sequence: CASSVAFGSAMNYTF.

The chain is built from TRBV9 and TRBJ2-5, with D maybe TRBD2 (6 bases). V shed 0 bases and J shed 9 bases, with 24 bases lying between them. CDR1 and CDR2 from the germline V gene are SGDLS and YYNGEE. The CDR3 consists of 17 residues. The CDR3 DNA follows: TGTGCCAGCAGCGTAGAGGCTTGGCCAAGCCAGTGGGAGGCCCAGTACTTC. Amino acids: CASSVEAWPSQWEAQYF.

This rearrangement joins TRBV5-6 to TRBJ1-5; D gene uncertain. Germline CDR1 reads SGHDT; CDR2 reads YYEEEE. V lost 5 bases and J 11 bases, leaving 20 bases between the germline ends. CDR3 length equals 14 residues. The CDR3 region is CASSSRGAGPAQHF. For the CDR3, the DNA is TGTGCCAGCAGTTCCCGGGGAGCCGGCCCAGCCCAGCATTTT.

The rearrangement joins TRBV6-1 to TRBJ2-7, with 9 bases that match TRBD1. There are 13 residues in the CDR3. V shed 7 bases and J 4 bases; nucleotides not matched to a gene: 5. The germline V gene has CDR1 MNHNS and CDR2 SASEGT. The CDR3 loop is CASTRDRAYEQYV. In DNA, the CDR3 is TGTGCCAGCACCCGGGACAGGGCTTACGAGCAGTACGTC.

This chain uses TRBV14 with TRBJ1-2, with D unclear. In germline, CDR1 is SGHDN, CDR2 FVKESK. The CDR3 consists of 14 residues. Trimming left V 1 base short and J 5 bases short, with 11 bases between. CDR3 protein: CASSQVTVGYGYTF. The CDR3 bases are TGTGCCAGCAGCCAAGTTACAGTCGGATATGGCTACACCTTC.

V is TRBV6-1 and J is TRBJ2-7; no reliable D call. The length of the CDR3 is 11 residues. The V end lost 10 bases, the J end lost 0 bases, and 7 bases lay between the germline ends. The germline V gene encodes CDR1 MNHNS and CDR2 SASEGT. The CDR3 DNA sequence: TGTGCCACCAGGAGCTCCTACGAGCAGTACTTC. As protein: CATRSSYEQYF.